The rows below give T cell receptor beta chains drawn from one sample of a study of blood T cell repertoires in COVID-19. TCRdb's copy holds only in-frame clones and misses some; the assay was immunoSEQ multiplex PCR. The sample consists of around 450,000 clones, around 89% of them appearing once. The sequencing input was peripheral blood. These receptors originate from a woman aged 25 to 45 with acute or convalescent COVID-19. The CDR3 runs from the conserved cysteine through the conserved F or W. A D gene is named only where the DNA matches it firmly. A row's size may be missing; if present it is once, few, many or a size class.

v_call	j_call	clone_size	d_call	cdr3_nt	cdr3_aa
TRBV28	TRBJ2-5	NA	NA	TGTGCCAGCAGTTTATATGGCGGGGGCCGCGACCAGTACTTC	CASSLYGGGRDQYF
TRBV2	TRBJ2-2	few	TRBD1	TGTGCCAGCAGTGTGCAGGGGGCTAGTGCCGGGGAGCTGTTTTTT	CASSVQGASAGELFF
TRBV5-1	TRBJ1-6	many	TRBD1	TGCGCCAGCAGCTCACCGGGACAGGGGAATTCACCCCTCCACTTT	CASSSPGQGNSPLHF
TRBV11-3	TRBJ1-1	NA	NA	TGTGCCAGCAGTGCTGGGGGGGCGGCGGCTGAAGCTTTCTTT	CASSAGGAAAEAFF
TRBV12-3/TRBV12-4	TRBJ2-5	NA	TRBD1	TGTGCCAGCAGTTTCGACAGGGAAGAGACCCAGTACTTC	CASSFDREETQYF
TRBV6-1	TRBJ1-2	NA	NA	TGTGCCAGCAGTGTACCCAGGATCGGACACGCCGGCGGCTACACCTTC	CASSVPRIGHAGGYTF
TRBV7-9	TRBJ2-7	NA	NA	TGTGCCAGCAGCTTGACCGGGTTGATAGACGAGCAGTACTTC	CASSLTGLIDEQYF
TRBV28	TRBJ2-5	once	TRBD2	TGTGCCAGCAGTTCAAAGCGGGGTGCGGAGACCCAGTACTTC	CASSSKRGAETQYF
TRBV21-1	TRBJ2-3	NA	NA	TGTGCCAGCAGCTCCCTCAGAAGCGGGGCTAGCACAGATACGCAGTATTTT	CASSSLRSGASTDTQYF
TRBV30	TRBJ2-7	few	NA	TGTGCCTGGAGTGTCACAGGACCCTACGAGCAGTACTTC	CAWSVTGPYEQYF
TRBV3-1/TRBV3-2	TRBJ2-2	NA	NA	TGTGCCAGCAGCCCCCCCCAGGGGCCCAAGCTCACCGGGGAGCTGTTTTTT	CASSPPQGPKLTGELFF
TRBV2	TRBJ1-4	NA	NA	TGTGCCAGCAGTGACAGGGAGGATGAAAAACTGTTTTTT	CASSDREDEKLFF
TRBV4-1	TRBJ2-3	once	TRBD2	TGCGCCAGCAGCCACCCAGCGGGGGAGCCTAGCACAGATACGCAGTATTTT	CASSHPAGEPSTDTQYF
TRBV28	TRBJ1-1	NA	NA	TGTGCCAGCAGGGAGGACGTCGTGAACACTGAAGCTTTCTTT	CASREDVVNTEAFF
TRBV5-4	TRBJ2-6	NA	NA	TGTGCCAGCAGCCAGGGAAGCACTGGGGCCAACGTCCTGACTTTC	CASSQGSTGANVLTF
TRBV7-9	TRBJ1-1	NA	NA	TGTGCCAGCAGCTTAGGGGGAGCCATCACTGAAGCTTTCTTT	CASSLGGAITEAFF
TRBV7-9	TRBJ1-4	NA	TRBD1	TGTGCCAGCAGCTACGGCAGGGGGCCCTTTGAAAAACTGTTTTTT	CASSYGRGPFEKLFF
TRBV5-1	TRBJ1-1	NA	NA	TGCGCCAGCATGGCGGGGGGCGCGACCCTTGAAGCTTTCTTT	CASMAGGATLEAFF
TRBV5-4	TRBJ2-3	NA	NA	TGTGCCAGCAGCTTGGAAGACTTCGCGAGCACAGATACGCAGTATTTT	CASSLEDFASTDTQYF
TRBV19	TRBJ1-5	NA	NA	TGTGCCAGTAGTACAGGCCATAGCAATCAGCCCCAGCATTTT	CASSTGHSNQPQHF
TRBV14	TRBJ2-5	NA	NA	TGTGCCAGCAGCCAACTCTTGCTATACCTCGGGGAGACCCAGTACTTC	CASSQLLLYLGETQYF
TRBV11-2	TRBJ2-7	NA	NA	TGTGCCAGCAGTGGGAGCCTCTACGAGCAGTACTTC	CASSGSLYEQYF
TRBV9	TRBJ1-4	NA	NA	TGTGCCAGCAGCGTAGGGCCGAGGACTAATGAAAAACTGTTTTTT	CASSVGPRTNEKLFF
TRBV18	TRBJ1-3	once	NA	TGTGCCAGCTCAACCAGGACAGAGCATGGAAACACCATATATTTT	CASSTRTEHGNTIYF
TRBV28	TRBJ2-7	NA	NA	TGTGCCAGCAGAGAATCGGGGGTCGACGAGCAGTACTTC	CASRESGVDEQYF
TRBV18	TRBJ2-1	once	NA	TGTGCCAGCTCACCGCCTACCTACAATGAGCAGTTCTTC	CASSPPTYNEQFF
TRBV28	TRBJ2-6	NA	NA	TGTGCCAGCCGCCAACGGGGTGGGGCCAACGTCCTGACTTTC	CASRQRGGANVLTF
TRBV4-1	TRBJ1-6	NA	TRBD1	TGCGCCAGCAGCCAAGTTCACGGGGACAGGGGTTTCCCCCTCCACTTT	CASSQVHGDRGFPLHF
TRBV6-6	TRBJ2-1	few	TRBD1	TGTGCCACCCGGGACAGGGGTAACAATGAGCAGTTCTTC	CATRDRGNNEQFF
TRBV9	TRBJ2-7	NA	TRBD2	TGTGCCAGCAGCGTAGACGGGGGGGCCCCGCAGGAGCAGTACTTC	CASSVDGGAPQEQYF
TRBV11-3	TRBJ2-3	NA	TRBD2	TGTGCCAGCAGCCCAGGTCCCCTAGCGGGGGGGCCAGATACGCAGTATTTT	CASSPGPLAGGPDTQYF
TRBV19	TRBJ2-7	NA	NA	TGTGCCAGTAGGACTACAGGGTCATCCTACGAGCAGTACTTC	CASRTTGSSYEQYF
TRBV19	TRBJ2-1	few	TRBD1	TGTGCCAGTAGTATTGCAGGACAGGGGGTCCCTGAGCAGTTCTTC	CASSIAGQGVPEQFF
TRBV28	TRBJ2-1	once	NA	TGTGCCAGCAGTTTATGGGGGGCCGCGATGAACAATGAGCAGTTCTTC	CASSLWGAAMNNEQFF
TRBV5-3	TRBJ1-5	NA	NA	TGTGCCAGAAGTGAGGGGGATCAGCCCCAGCATTTT	CARSEGDQPQHF
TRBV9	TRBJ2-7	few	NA	TGTGCCAGCAGCGTATCTTGGGGCAGGGGATACGAGCAGTACTTC	CASSVSWGRGYEQYF
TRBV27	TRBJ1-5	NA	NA	TGTGCCAGCAGTTTAAGAGGAGGGGTCCAGCCCCAGCATTTT	CASSLRGGVQPQHF
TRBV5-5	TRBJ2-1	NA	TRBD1	TGTGCCAGCAGCTTGGGACAGGGCACGGGCAATGAGCAGTTCTTC	CASSLGQGTGNEQFF
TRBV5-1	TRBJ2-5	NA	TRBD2	TGCGCCAGCAGCTTTAACCGGGGGAGGGAAGAGACCCAGTACTTC	CASSFNRGREETQYF
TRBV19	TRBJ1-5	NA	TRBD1	TGTGCCAGTAGTATCTGGGACAGGGACAATCAGCCCCAGCATTTT	CASSIWDRDNQPQHF
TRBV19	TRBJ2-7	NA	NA	TGTGCCAGTAGTGCGGACAGTTACTACGAGCAGTACTTC	CASSADSYYEQYF
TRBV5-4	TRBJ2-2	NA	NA	TGTGCCAGCAGCTTGGGAGGTTCCGGGGAGCTGTTTTTT	CASSLGGSGELFF
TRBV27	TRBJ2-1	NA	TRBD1	TGTGCCAGTCGACAGGGTCCGTACAATGAGCAGTTCTTC	CASRQGPYNEQFF
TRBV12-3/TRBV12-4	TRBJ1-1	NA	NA	TGTGCCAGCACTTACAGGCAGAACACTGAAGCTTTCTTT	CASTYRQNTEAFF
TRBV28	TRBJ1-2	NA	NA	TGTGCCAGCAGTTTCGGGCAGGGCTATGGCTACACCTTC	CASSFGQGYGYTF